A single TCR beta chain is shown here with its context. What it binds is not known. This record belongs to a study of beta chain features in type 1 diabetes. Study-level points and caveats: Type 1 diabetes patients had moderately but significantly shorter TCRB CDR3s in all four CD4+ subsets. At VDJ recombination sites, type 1 diabetes patients had fewer insertions and more deleted nucleotides. Whether HLA type influences TCRB rearrangement remained unresolved here.

The isolated RNA, all of it, was reverse transcribed, so expressed TCRB transcripts were what got sequenced. The read count averaged roughly 4 million across naive, central memory and regulatory T cell samples. Assay used: immunoSEQ multiplex PCR; TCRdb lists only in-frame clones, some missing. Here the sample spans a few hundred thousand clones, 8.5% to 10% being singletons. This clonotype was obtained from a young man with type 1 diabetes. Input material: central memory CD4+ T cells from blood.

The DNA of the CDR3 is TGTGCCAGCAGCAAGGACAGGGGCGGCAATCAGCCCCAGCATTTT. This sequence encodes CASSKDRGGNQPQHF. The chain links TRBV28 to TRBJ1-5, with 9 bases aligning to TRBD1. CDR1 MDHEN and CDR2 SYDVKM come from the germline V gene. The CDR3 length is 15 residues. V dropped 6 bases and J dropped 2; count of bases not matched to a gene: 5. Based on the CDR3 plus reference TRBV28 and TRBJ1-5, the full variable domain is DVKVTQSSRYLVKRTGEKVFLECVQDMDHENMFWYRQDPGLGLRLIYFSYDVKMKEKGDIPEGYSVSREKKERFSLILESASTNQTSMYLCASSKDRGGNQPQHFGDGTRLSIL.